Presented here are 24 T cell receptor beta chains from one specimen sequenced in a study of beta chain features in type 1 diabetes (dated by TCRdb to about 2018). These receptors' antigens are unknown. Library construction relied on the immunoSEQ multiplex PCR assay. The High Capacity cDNA Reverse Transcription Kit was used to reverse transcribe all of the isolated RNA, meaning that expressed TCRB transcripts were what got sequenced. TCRdb took over this immuneACCESS table, retaining in-frame rearrangements with V and J assigned. Such tables are incomplete; in checked studies, under half of the missing clones stem from an unresolved V gene, and the remainder is unexplained. For this sample there are 150,000 to 200,000 clones; roughly 59% appear just once. The ten largest clones take up about 0.081% of the sample. General study outcomes and caveats: A moderate but significant shortening of TCRB CDR3 length was observed in type 1 diabetes patients in all four CD4+ subsets.

The sequencing input was naive CD4+ T cells from blood. The meaning of the sample's cell subset or site label: true naive CD4+ T cells. The receptors shown here come from a man aged 25-45 years with type 1 diabetes.

The J gene is TRBJ1-1, the V gene TRBV4-1; D unresolved. V was shortened by 1 base and J by 2 bases, with 14 bases between the two germline ends. The CDR3 is made up of 16 amino acids. Germline V gene lookup returns CDR1 MGHRA and CDR2 YSYEKL. The CDR3 loop is CASSQGYDTGNTEAFF. CDR3 bases: TGCGCCAGCAGCCAAGGTTACGACACGGGAAACACTGAAGCTTTCTTT.

This chain links TRBV9 with TRBJ1-2; D remains ambiguous. Per germline, CDR1 SGDLS and CDR2 YYNGEE. The V and J ends lost 1 base and 5 bases respectively, with 9 bases between them. CDR3 length: 13 residues. Written as DNA, the CDR3 is TGTGCCAGCAGCGTAAGAGGAGGTTATGGCTACACCTTC. It yields the protein CASSVRGGYGYTF.

The rearrangement uses TRBV30 and TRBJ2-7; possibly TRBD2 for D (5 bases). Trimming shortened V by 1 base and J by 0 bases, and 10 bases separated the two germline ends. The length of the CDR3 is 14 residues. The germline CDR1 and CDR2 sequences are GTSNPN and SVGIG (reference sequence). CDR3 DNA: TGTGCCTGGAGTGCCCCACGGGGCTCCTACGAGCAGTACTTC. Amino acid sequence: CAWSAPRGSYEQYF. The full variable domain, completed using reference TRBV30 and TRBJ2-7, is SQTIHQWPATLVQPVGSPLSLECTVEGTSNPNLYWYRQAAGRGLQLLFYSVGIGQISSEVPQNLSASRPQDRQFILSSKKLLLSDSGFYLCAWSAPRGSYEQYFGPGTRLTVT.

This clone was observed a few times. The chain recombines TRBV28 with TRBJ1-4, with D tentatively TRBD1 (5 bases). V was cut by 5 bases and J by 10 bases, with 14 bases left in between. Germline-derived CDR1 and CDR2 are MDHEN and SYDVKM. CDR3 length equals 13 residues. CDR3 sequence: CASSLPPGTKLFF. CDR3 in DNA: TGTGCCAGCAGTCTACCGCCGGGGACAAAACTGTTTTTT.

V usage is TRBV29-1 and J usage is TRBJ2-1, with a weak D call TRBD1 (5 bases). Germline CDR1 SQVTM, CDR2 ANQGSEA. The V and J ends lost 7 bases and 10 bases respectively, with 11 bases between them. The CDR3 sequence is 10 residues long. CDR3 nucleotides: TGCAGCGCGGACATCTACGAGCAGTTCTTC. The encoded protein is CSADIYEQFF.

The rearrangement joins TRBV30 to TRBJ1-2; 8 positions match TRBD1. The germline V gene has CDR1 GTSNPN and CDR2 SVGIG (reference sequence). Unmatched junction bases numbered 11, after V lost 2 bases and J lost 3 bases. The CDR3 contains 16 residues. The CDR3 DNA sequence: TGTGCCTGGAGTCTAAGGACAGGGAGTATGGACTATGGCTACACCTTC. It yields the protein CAWSLRTGSMDYGYTF.

This chain joins TRBV19 and TRBJ2-1; no clear D gene. Germline V lookup: CDR1 LNHDA, CDR2 SQIVND (reference sequence). V lost 5 bases to trimming and J lost 5 bases, with 13 bases between them. The CDR3 consists of 14 residues. The DNA for the CDR3 is TGTGCCAGTAGTCTCTTGGGGTCGGACAATGAGCAGTTCTTC. It translates to CASSLLGSDNEQFF.

The rearrangement links TRBV11-2 to TRBJ2-7; tentative D call: TRBD2 (5 bases). V lost 5 bases and J lost 1, with 18 bases in between. This CDR3 has 16 residues. CDR1 and CDR2 from the germline V gene are SGHAT and FQNNGV. The CDR3 reads CASSPYPLGVSYEQYF. CDR3 coding DNA: TGTGCCAGCAGCCCATACCCACTGGGAGTATCCTACGAGCAGTACTTC.

This chain links TRBV10-1 with TRBJ2-1; no reliable D call. Germline V gene lookup returns CDR1 WNHNN and CDR2 SYGVQD (reference sequence). V lost 4 bases, J lost 5 bases, and 6 bases lay in between. The CDR3 extends over 12 amino acids. The CDR3 region has the DNA TGCGCCAGCAGTGGAGCAAACAATGAGCAGTTCTTC. This translates into CASSGANNEQFF.

With respect to this clone: The identical CDR3 is also encoded by other nucleotide sequences in the sample. The chain couples TRBV29-1 to TRBJ2-3, with 9 bases identical to TRBD1. The length of the CDR3 is 14 residues. With 3 bases clipped from V and 0 bases from J, the junction kept 1 base outside the gene matches. CDR1 is SQVTM, CDR2 ANQGSEA, per germline. In nucleotides, the CDR3 is TGCAGCGTTGAGGGACAGGGAAGCACAGATACGCAGTATTTT. As protein: CSVEGQGSTDTQYF.

The chain is built from TRBV10-3 and TRBJ1-1; D ambiguous. With 8 bases removed from V and 8 bases from J, the gap between germline ends came to 15 bases. This CDR3 has 12 amino acids. In germline, CDR1 is ENHRY, CDR2 SYGVKD. For the CDR3, the DNA is TGTGCCATCCGTGGGCCAGAAGAGGAAGCTTTCTTT. It specifies CAIRGPEEEAFF.

This sequence joins TRBV28 and TRBJ1-3; D not certain. V lost 3 bases to trimming and J lost 2 bases, with 14 bases between them. CDR3 length equals 16 residues. Looked up from germline, CDR1 is MDHEN and CDR2 is SYDVKM. CDR3 sequence reads: CASSFGEHTAGNTIYF. CDR3 bases: TGTGCCAGCAGTTTTGGAGAACACACAGCTGGAAACACCATATATTTT.

This clone was seen a handful of times. The chain uses TRBV29-1 and TRBJ2-7, with D tentatively TRBD2 (5 bases). The V gene lost 8 bases and the J gene lost 0 bases, with 14 bases spanning the gap. Germline assignment: CDR1 SQVTM and CDR2 ANQGSEA. The CDR3 has 13 residues. CDR3 coding DNA: TGCAGCACCTGGACGGACTCCTCCTACGAGCAGTACTTC. It yields the protein CSTWTDSSYEQYF.

The J gene is TRBJ2-2, the V gene TRBV29-1; 7 bases line up with TRBD1. Looked up from germline, CDR1 is SQVTM and CDR2 is ANQGSEA. V lost 4 bases, J lost 7 bases, and 9 bases stayed unmatched. This CDR3 has 14 amino acids. CDR3 bases: TGCAGCGTTGTAGAGACAGGGATCCACGGGGAGCTGTTTTTT. Translation: CSVVETGIHGELFF.

This chain uses TRBV5-4 with TRBJ1-6; TRBD1 matches at 9 bases. The junction had 8 bases not matched to a gene; V was cut back by 0 bases and J by 10 bases. The germline CDR1 and CDR2 sequences are SGHNT and YYREEE (reference sequence). The CDR3 extends over 16 amino acids. The CDR3 region has the DNA TGTGCCAGCAGCTTGGCCCGGGACAGGGCTTCATCACCCCTCCACTTT. It specifies CASSLARDRASSPLHF.

The chain combines TRBV13 with TRBJ1-2, with TRBD1 matching 8 bases. Trimming took 0 bases from V and 0 from J; bases not matched to a gene: 9. CDR3 length: 18 residues. From germline, CDR1 is PRHDT and CDR2 FYEKMQ (reference sequence). The CDR3: CASSLGPETGGSNYGYTF. CDR3 nucleotides: TGTGCCAGCAGCTTAGGCCCAGAAACAGGGGGATCTAACTATGGCTACACCTTC.

The V gene is TRBV14, the J gene TRBJ2-3; D remains ambiguous. Looked up from germline, CDR1 is SGHDN and CDR2 is FVKESK. The CDR3 runs to 12 residues. Trimming took 4 bases from V and 7 from J, leaving 9 bases between them. CDR3 residues: CASSPALYTQYF. In DNA form, the CDR3 reads TGTGCCAGCAGCCCAGCCTTGTATACGCAGTATTTT.

The chain combines TRBV29-1 with TRBJ2-7; D perhaps matches TRBD1 (6 bases). From germline, CDR1 is SQVTM and CDR2 ANQGSEA. Trimming stripped 4 bases from V and 2 bases from J, with 9 bases between. This CDR3 has 12 residues. The CDR3 is CSVVWGPYEQYF. Here the CDR3 DNA reads TGCAGCGTTGTGTGGGGGCCCTACGAGCAGTACTTC.

The chain employs TRBV29-1 and TRBJ2-3; TRBD2 matches 7 bases. J was trimmed by 2 bases and V by 6 bases; bases with no gene match: 14. This CDR3 has 16 residues. Germline V gene data show CDR1 as SQVTM and CDR2 as ANQGSEA. The CDR3 loop reads CSVGRYSGDSTDTQYF. DNA of the CDR3: TGCAGCGTGGGGAGGTACAGCGGGGACTCCACAGATACGCAGTATTTT.

The chain employs TRBV5-1 and TRBJ2-1; the D is unclear. V lost 1 base and J 7 bases, leaving 3 bases between the germline ends. The CDR3 is 11 amino acids. The germline gives CDR1 SGHRS, CDR2 YFSETQ. This chain's CDR3 is CASSLLNEQFF. The CDR3, as DNA: TGCGCCAGCAGCTTGTTGAATGAGCAGTTCTTC.

In this sample, this clone turned up a few times. This chain connects TRBV20-1 to TRBJ2-1; no clear D. CDR3 length equals 10 residues. The V end was cut by 6 bases, the J end by 16 bases, with 16 bases between. The germline V gene encodes CDR1 DFQATT and CDR2 SNEGSKA (reference sequence). The CDR3 sequence: CSAMANPNFF. The CDR3 DNA is TGCAGTGCAATGGCCAACCCCAACTTCTTC.

This sequence joins TRBV13 and TRBJ2-1; 10 nucleotides agree with TRBD1. The CDR3 length is 14 residues. With V trimmed by 4 bases and J by 10 bases, 7 bases remained unmatched. Germline V CDR1 and CDR2: PRHDT, FYEKMQ (reference sequence). As DNA, the CDR3 is TGTGCCAGCAGCTCCGGGACAGGGGCTGGAGAGCAGTTCTTC. As protein: CASSSGTGAGEQFF.

This clone was recorded once. The chain joins TRBV5-4 to TRBJ2-5; D is possibly TRBD2 (6 bases). In germline, CDR1 is SGHNT, CDR2 YYREEE (reference sequence). This CDR3 has 15 amino acids. V was pared by 0 bases and J by 5 bases, with 14 bases between. CDR3 DNA: TGTGCCAGCAGCTTGGGACTAGTGGAAGGGGAGACCCAGTACTTC. As protein: CASSLGLVEGETQYF. Full variable domain (rest looked up from reference TRBV5-4 and TRBJ2-5): ETGVTQSPTHLIKTRGQQVTLRCSSQSGHNTVSWYQQALGQGPQFIFQYYREEENGRGNFPPRFSGLQFPNYSSELNVNALELDDSALYLCASSLGLVEGETQYFGPGTRLLVL.

Written as DNA, the CDR3 is TGCGCCAGCAGCTTACAGGGATTCGAAGAGACCCAGTACTTC. It translates to CASSLQGFEETQYF. The chain recombines TRBV5-1 with TRBJ2-5, with TRBD1 as a possible D gene (6 bases). This CDR3 contains 14 residues. V shed 2 bases and J shed 3 bases, with 11 bases lying between them. In germline, CDR1 is SGHRS, CDR2 YFSETQ.